This TCR beta chain was recorded in a study of shared clonotypes between healthy human individuals. Study overall: Each donor contributed plates that comprised three CD4 naive, three CD4 memory, two CD8 naive and one CD8 memory. Study-level points and caveats: At large depth, rarefaction still showed sorted-subset sequencing to be incomplete. Naive subsets generally exceeded memory subsets in estimated richness.

Turning to this clone: Its target is not known.

The CDR3 runs 13 residues. Trimming stripped 6 bases from V and 2 bases from J, with 11 bases between. CD45RO negativity and positive selection for CCR7 defined naive CD8 cells, a population that excluded terminally differentiated effector memory CD45RA+ cells. It was across several immunoSEQ plates that each subset's genomic DNA was evenly split. Sequencing used immunoSEQ multiplex PCR; TCRdb keeps in-frame clones, though not all of them. The data show about 2.1 million clones, roughly 95% seen once. The sample comprised naive CD8+ T cells from PBMCs. This TCR was sampled from a man aged 18 to 35 in good health. Some clones in this sample may be carry-over from other donors' samples. The V and J genes are TRBV5-3 and TRBJ1-1; D is undetermined. TRBV5-3 is assigned to the ORF class and has an uncertain function. The CDR3 DNA follows: TGTGCCAGAAAAGGAAAGGGCAACACTGAAGCTTTCTTT. As protein: CARKGKGNTEAFF.